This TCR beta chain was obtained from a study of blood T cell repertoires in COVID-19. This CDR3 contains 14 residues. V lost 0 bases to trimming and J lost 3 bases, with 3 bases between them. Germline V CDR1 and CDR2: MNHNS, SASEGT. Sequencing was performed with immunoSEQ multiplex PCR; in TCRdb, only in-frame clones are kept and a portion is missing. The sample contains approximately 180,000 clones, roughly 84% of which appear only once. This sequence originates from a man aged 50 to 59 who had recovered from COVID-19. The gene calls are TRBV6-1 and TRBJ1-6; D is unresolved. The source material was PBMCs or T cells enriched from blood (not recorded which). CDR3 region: CASSEASYNSPLHF. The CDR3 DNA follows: TGTGCCAGCAGTGAAGCCAGCTATAATTCACCCCTCCACTTT.